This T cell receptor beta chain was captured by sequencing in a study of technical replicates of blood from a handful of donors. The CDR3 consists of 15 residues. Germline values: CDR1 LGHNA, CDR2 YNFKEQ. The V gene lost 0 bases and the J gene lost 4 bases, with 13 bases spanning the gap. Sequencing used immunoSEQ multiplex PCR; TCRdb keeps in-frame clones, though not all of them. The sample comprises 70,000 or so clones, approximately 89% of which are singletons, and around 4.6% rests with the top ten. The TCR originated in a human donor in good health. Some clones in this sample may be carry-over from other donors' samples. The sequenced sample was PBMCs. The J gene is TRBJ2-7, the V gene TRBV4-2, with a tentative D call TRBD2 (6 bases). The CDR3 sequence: CASSQDLNSGYEQYF. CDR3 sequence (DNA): TGTGCCAGCAGCCAAGATTTAAACAGCGGGTACGAGCAGTACTTC.